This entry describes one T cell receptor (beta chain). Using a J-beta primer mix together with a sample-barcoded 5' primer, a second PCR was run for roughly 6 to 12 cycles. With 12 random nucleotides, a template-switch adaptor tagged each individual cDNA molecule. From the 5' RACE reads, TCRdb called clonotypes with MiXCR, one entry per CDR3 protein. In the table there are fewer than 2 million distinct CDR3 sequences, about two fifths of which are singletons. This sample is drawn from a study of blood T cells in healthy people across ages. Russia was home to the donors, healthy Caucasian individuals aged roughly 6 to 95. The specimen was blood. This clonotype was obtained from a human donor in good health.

The CDR3 coding sequence is TGTGCCAGCAGCCAACAATGGGACAGGGGCGATGGCTACACCTTC. Protein sequence: CASSQQWDRGDGYTF. The chain recombines TRBV3-1 with TRBJ1-2; TRBD1 matches at 10 bases. The CDR3 extends over 15 amino acids. Per the germline V gene, CDR1 is LGHDT and CDR2 is YNNKEL (reference sequence). Losses at the gene ends were 2 bases for V and 6 bases for J; bases not matched to a gene: 6. The full variable domain, completed using reference TRBV3-1 and TRBJ1-2, is DTAVSQTPKYLVTQMGNDKSIKCEQNLGHDTMYWYKQDSKKFLKIMFSYNNKELIINETVPNRFSPKSPDKAHLNLHINSLELGDSAVYFCASSQQWDRGDGYTFGSGTRLTVV.